This record looks at one T cell receptor beta chain sequence and its context. Its antigen remains unknown. This entry belongs to a study of cytotoxic CD8 clonotypes in ibrutinib-treated CLL. Sequencing sought depths of 1 in 200,000 to 1 in 1 million T cells. The repertoire was sequenced with immunoSEQ multiplex PCR; TCRdb's copy has only in-frame clones and lacks some. Of tens of thousands of clones listed, 65% to 85% are singletons. Study outcomes and limitations: Clonality went up at ibrutinib response and then declined back toward baseline at progression.

The CDR3 runs to 14 residues. CDR1 and CDR2 from the germline V gene are LNHDA and SQIVND (reference sequence). V lost 3 bases to trimming and J lost 6 bases, with 14 bases between them. This chain links TRBV19 with TRBJ2-5, with D possibly TRBD2 on 7 matching bases. The material was PBMCs, obtained at disease progression, from a patient treated with ibrutinib. This clonotype originated in a human donor with chronic lymphocytic leukemia. The CDR3 DNA reads TGTGCCAGTAGTATTGGGGGGGCGGGGAAGACCCAGTACTTC. Translation: CASSIGGAGKTQYF.